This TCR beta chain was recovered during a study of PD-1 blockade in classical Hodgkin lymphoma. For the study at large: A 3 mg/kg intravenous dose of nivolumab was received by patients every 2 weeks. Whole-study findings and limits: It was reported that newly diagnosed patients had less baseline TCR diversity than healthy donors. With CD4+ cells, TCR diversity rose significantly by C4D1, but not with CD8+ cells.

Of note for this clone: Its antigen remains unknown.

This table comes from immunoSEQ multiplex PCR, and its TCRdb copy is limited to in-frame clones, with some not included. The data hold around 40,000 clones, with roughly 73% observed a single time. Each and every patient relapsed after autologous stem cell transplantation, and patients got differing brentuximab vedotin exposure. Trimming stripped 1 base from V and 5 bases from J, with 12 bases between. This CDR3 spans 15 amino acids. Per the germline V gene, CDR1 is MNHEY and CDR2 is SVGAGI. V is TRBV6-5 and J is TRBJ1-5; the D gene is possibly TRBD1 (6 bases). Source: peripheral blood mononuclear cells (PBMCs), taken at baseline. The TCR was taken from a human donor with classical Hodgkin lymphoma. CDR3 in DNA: TGTGCCAGCAGTTACTATAGGGGGAACCATCAGCCCCAGCATTTT. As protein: CASSYYRGNHQPQHF.